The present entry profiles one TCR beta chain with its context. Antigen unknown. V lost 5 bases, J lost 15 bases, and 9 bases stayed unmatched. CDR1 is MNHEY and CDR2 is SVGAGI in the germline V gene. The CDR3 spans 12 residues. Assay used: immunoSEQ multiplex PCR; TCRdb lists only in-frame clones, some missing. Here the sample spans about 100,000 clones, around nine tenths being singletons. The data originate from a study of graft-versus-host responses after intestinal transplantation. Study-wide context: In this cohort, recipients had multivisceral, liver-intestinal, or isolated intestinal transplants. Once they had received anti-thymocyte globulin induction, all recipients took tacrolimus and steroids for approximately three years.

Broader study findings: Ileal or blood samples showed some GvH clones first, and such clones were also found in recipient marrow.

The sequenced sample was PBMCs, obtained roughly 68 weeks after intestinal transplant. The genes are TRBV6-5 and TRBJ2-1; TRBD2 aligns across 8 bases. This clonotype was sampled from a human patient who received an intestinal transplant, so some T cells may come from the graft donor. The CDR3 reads CASSTTGTSAFF. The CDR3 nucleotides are TGTGCCAGCAGTACAACCGGGACTAGTGCGTTCTTC.